The rows below give T cell receptor beta chains drawn from one sample of a study of blood T cell repertoires in COVID-19. Data came from immunoSEQ multiplex PCR; TCRdb stores just in-frame clones and leaves some out. The table records approximately 100,000 clones, about 92% of them present only once. Sequencing was carried out using peripheral blood. Receptor source: a middle-aged man with active COVID-19. Each CDR3 is given with its conserved first and last residue. A D gene is named only where the DNA matches it firmly. For some rows the clone size is stated as once, few or many, or as a class when expanded; others skip it.

d_gene: TRBD2
abundance: few
j_gene: TRBJ2-7
v_gene: TRBV19
CDR3aa: CASSTQAGGYEQYF
CDR3nt: TGTGCCAGTAGTACCCAAGCGGGGGGTTACGAGCAGTACTTC

d_gene: NA
abundance: NA
j_gene: TRBJ2-7
v_gene: TRBV10-3
CDR3aa: CAIRSQGGEVEQYF
CDR3nt: TGTGCCATCAGATCCCAGGGGGGCGAGGTCGAGCAGTACTTC

d_gene: NA
abundance: NA
j_gene: TRBJ2-1
v_gene: TRBV6-5
CDR3aa: CASKGGTYNEQFF
CDR3nt: TGTGCCAGCAAAGGCGGAACCTACAATGAGCAGTTCTTC

d_gene: NA
abundance: once
j_gene: TRBJ1-2
v_gene: TRBV3-1/TRBV3-2
CDR3aa: CASSQDGQFYGYTF
CDR3nt: TGTGCCAGCAGCCAAGATGGCCAGTTCTATGGCTACACCTTC

d_gene: TRBD2
abundance: NA
j_gene: TRBJ2-1
v_gene: TRBV3-1/TRBV3-2
CDR3aa: CASSPSGSSYNEQFF
CDR3nt: TGTGCCAGCAGCCCTAGCGGGAGCTCCTACAATGAGCAGTTCTTC

d_gene: TRBD2
abundance: NA
j_gene: TRBJ2-7
v_gene: TRBV6-5
CDR3aa: CASLRVAGAYEQYF
CDR3nt: TGTGCCAGCCTAAGGGTAGCGGGGGCCTACGAGCAGTACTTC

d_gene: TRBD1
abundance: NA
j_gene: TRBJ1-3
v_gene: TRBV28
CDR3aa: CASSHQGARGNTIYF
CDR3nt: TGTGCCAGCAGTCATCAGGGGGCAAGGGGAAACACCATATATTTT

d_gene: NA
abundance: NA
j_gene: TRBJ1-1
v_gene: TRBV28
CDR3aa: CASSLGQGNTEAFF
CDR3nt: TGTGCCAGCAGTTTGGGCCAGGGGAACACTGAAGCTTTCTTT

d_gene: TRBD2
abundance: NA
j_gene: TRBJ2-7
v_gene: TRBV5-1
CDR3aa: CASSLSSGAAYEQYF
CDR3nt: TGCGCCAGCAGCTTGTCTAGCGGGGCTGCCTACGAGCAGTACTTC

d_gene: TRBD2
abundance: NA
j_gene: TRBJ2-5
v_gene: TRBV12-3/TRBV12-4
CDR3aa: CKRGLAEKETQYF
CDR3nt: TGCAAACGGGGACTAGCGGAAAAAGAGACCCAGTACTTC

d_gene: NA
abundance: NA
j_gene: TRBJ1-2
v_gene: TRBV6-1
CDR3aa: CASSEAQGSNYGYTF
CDR3nt: TGTGCCAGCAGTGAAGCGCAGGGTTCCAACTATGGCTACACCTTC

d_gene: TRBD2
abundance: once
j_gene: TRBJ2-7
v_gene: TRBV9
CDR3aa: CASSVQLAADEQYF
CDR3nt: TGTGCCAGCAGCGTACAGCTAGCGGCCGACGAGCAGTACTTC

d_gene: NA
abundance: NA
j_gene: TRBJ2-1
v_gene: TRBV3-1/TRBV3-2
CDR3aa: CASGRGWNEQFF
CDR3nt: TGTGCCAGCGGGAGGGGGTGGAATGAGCAGTTCTTC

d_gene: NA
abundance: NA
j_gene: TRBJ2-7
v_gene: TRBV19
CDR3aa: CASREAGSYEQYF
CDR3nt: TGTGCCAGTAGAGAGGCGGGATCCTACGAGCAGTACTTC

d_gene: NA
abundance: NA
j_gene: TRBJ2-7
v_gene: TRBV6-1
CDR3aa: CASSGISDSSSYEQYF
CDR3nt: TGTGCCAGCAGTGGCATATCGGACAGTTCGTCTTACGAGCAGTACTTC

d_gene: NA
abundance: NA
j_gene: TRBJ2-2
v_gene: TRBV11-2
CDR3aa: CASSLVAGRFGGELFF
CDR3nt: TGTGCCAGCAGCTTAGTGGCGGGACGATTTGGCGGGGAGCTGTTTTTT

d_gene: TRBD1
abundance: NA
j_gene: TRBJ2-7
v_gene: TRBV4-1
CDR3aa: CASSQVMQGAYYEQYF
CDR3nt: TGCGCCAGCAGCCAAGTAATGCAGGGGGCTTACTACGAGCAGTACTTC

d_gene: NA
abundance: NA
j_gene: TRBJ1-1
v_gene: TRBV19
CDR3aa: CASSTLNSGTEAFF
CDR3nt: TGTGCCAGTAGTACCTTGAACTCTGGCACTGAAGCTTTCTTT

d_gene: TRBD1
abundance: NA
j_gene: TRBJ1-2
v_gene: TRBV4-2
CDR3aa: CASSPGQGARLDYTF
CDR3nt: TGTGCCAGCAGCCCGGGACAGGGAGCCCGTCTCGACTACACCTTC

d_gene: NA
abundance: once
j_gene: TRBJ2-7
v_gene: TRBV7-9
CDR3aa: CASKTGSGYEQYF
CDR3nt: TGTGCCAGCAAAACCGGGAGTGGGTACGAGCAGTACTTC

d_gene: NA
abundance: NA
j_gene: TRBJ1-1
v_gene: TRBV12-5
CDR3aa: CASGSSGQEAMNTEAFF
CDR3nt: TGTGCTAGTGGTTCTTCCGGGCAGGAGGCCATGAACACTGAAGCTTTCTTT

d_gene: TRBD2
abundance: NA
j_gene: TRBJ2-1
v_gene: TRBV30
CDR3aa: CAWASGISYNEQFF
CDR3nt: TGTGCCTGGGCTAGCGGGATCTCCTACAATGAGCAGTTCTTC

d_gene: NA
abundance: NA
j_gene: TRBJ2-1
v_gene: TRBV10-3
CDR3aa: CAISGTDEQFF
CDR3nt: TGTGCCATCAGTGGGACTGATGAGCAGTTCTTC

d_gene: TRBD2
abundance: few
j_gene: TRBJ2-7
v_gene: TRBV10-3
CDR3aa: CAIRVRLAGGEEQYF
CDR3nt: TGTGCCATCAGGGTACGACTAGCGGGAGGGGAGGAGCAGTACTTC

d_gene: NA
abundance: NA
j_gene: TRBJ2-3
v_gene: TRBV7-3
CDR3aa: CASSAGEDTQYF
CDR3nt: TGTGCCAGCAGTGCAGGGGAGGATACGCAGTATTTT

d_gene: NA
abundance: NA
j_gene: TRBJ2-5
v_gene: TRBV3-1/TRBV3-2
CDR3aa: CASSQQGETQYF
CDR3nt: TGTGCCAGCAGTCAACAGGGAGAGACCCAGTACTTC

d_gene: NA
abundance: NA
j_gene: TRBJ1-2
v_gene: TRBV6-1
CDR3aa: CASSEGRGGYTF
CDR3nt: TGTGCCAGCAGTGAGGGCCGAGGGGGCTACACCTTC

d_gene: NA
abundance: NA
j_gene: TRBJ1-1
v_gene: TRBV15
CDR3aa: CATRRGRQNTEAFF
CDR3nt: TGTGCCACCAGAAGGGGCAGACAGAACACTGAAGCTTTCTTT

d_gene: NA
abundance: NA
j_gene: TRBJ1-1
v_gene: TRBV19
CDR3aa: CASRLGQNTEAFF
CDR3nt: TGTGCCAGTAGATTGGGGCAGAACACTGAAGCTTTCTTT

d_gene: NA
abundance: NA
j_gene: TRBJ2-1
v_gene: TRBV5-1
CDR3aa: CASSLQTSGDEQFF
CDR3nt: TGCGCCAGCAGCCTACAGACCTCGGGGGATGAGCAGTTCTTC

d_gene: NA
abundance: once
j_gene: TRBJ1-3
v_gene: TRBV5-1
CDR3aa: CASSYWTVSSGNTIYF
CDR3nt: TGCGCCAGCAGCTATTGGACAGTCTCCTCTGGAAACACCATATATTTT

d_gene: TRBD2
abundance: NA
j_gene: TRBJ2-1
v_gene: TRBV19
CDR3aa: CASSSRLAGGGYNEQFF
CDR3nt: TGTGCCAGTAGTTCTCGACTAGCGGGAGGGGGGTACAATGAGCAGTTCTTC

d_gene: NA
abundance: NA
j_gene: TRBJ1-2
v_gene: TRBV2
CDR3aa: CASSEIQAKGPGYTF
CDR3nt: TGTGCCAGCAGTGAGATACAGGCTAAGGGTCCTGGCTACACCTTC

d_gene: NA
abundance: NA
j_gene: TRBJ2-7
v_gene: TRBV5-1
CDR3aa: CASSSGLSSYEQYF
CDR3nt: TGCGCCAGCAGCTCGGGACTTAGCTCCTACGAGCAGTACTTC

d_gene: TRBD1
abundance: NA
j_gene: TRBJ2-3
v_gene: TRBV7-9
CDR3aa: CASSPDRGLVDTQYF
CDR3nt: TGTGCCAGCAGCCCAGACAGGGGGCTTGTAGATACGCAGTATTTT

d_gene: NA
abundance: NA
j_gene: TRBJ2-5
v_gene: TRBV5-4
CDR3aa: CASSLLSEETQYF
CDR3nt: TGTGCCAGCAGCTTGCTCAGCGAGGAGACCCAGTACTTC

d_gene: TRBD2
abundance: NA
j_gene: TRBJ2-3
v_gene: TRBV7-3
CDR3aa: CASSSSGGADTQYF
CDR3nt: TGTGCCAGCAGCTCTAGCGGGGGCGCAGATACGCAGTATTTT

d_gene: NA
abundance: NA
j_gene: TRBJ1-5
v_gene: TRBV27
CDR3aa: CASSLGGSLTPQHF
CDR3nt: TGTGCCAGCAGTTTAGGGGGCTCTTTAACGCCCCAGCATTTT

d_gene: NA
abundance: NA
j_gene: TRBJ1-1
v_gene: TRBV5-1
CDR3aa: CASSLSGHGTEAFF
CDR3nt: TGCGCCAGCAGCTTGAGTGGGCACGGCACTGAAGCTTTCTTT

d_gene: TRBD2
abundance: once
j_gene: TRBJ2-3
v_gene: TRBV6-2/TRBV6-3
CDR3aa: CASSIPTSGLSTDTQYF
CDR3nt: TGTGCCAGCAGTATACCGACTAGCGGGCTAAGCACAGATACGCAGTATTTT

d_gene: NA
abundance: NA
j_gene: TRBJ1-5
v_gene: TRBV5-8
CDR3aa: CASSPLRDSYNQPQHF
CDR3nt: TGTGCCAGCAGTCCTCTACGAGACAGTTACAATCAGCCCCAGCATTTT

d_gene: TRBD2
abundance: once
j_gene: TRBJ2-5
v_gene: TRBV2
CDR3aa: CASSEAGTSAQETQYF
CDR3nt: TGTGCCAGCAGTGAAGCCGGGACTAGCGCGCAAGAGACCCAGTACTTC

d_gene: TRBD1
abundance: NA
j_gene: TRBJ1-5
v_gene: TRBV19
CDR3aa: CASRQDRDGGFNQPQHF
CDR3nt: TGTGCCAGTAGGCAGGACAGGGATGGTGGATTCAATCAGCCCCAGCATTTT

d_gene: TRBD2
abundance: NA
j_gene: TRBJ2-1
v_gene: TRBV27
CDR3aa: CASSLSSGESYNEQFF
CDR3nt: TGTGCCAGCAGTTTATCGAGCGGGGAGTCCTACAATGAGCAGTTCTTC